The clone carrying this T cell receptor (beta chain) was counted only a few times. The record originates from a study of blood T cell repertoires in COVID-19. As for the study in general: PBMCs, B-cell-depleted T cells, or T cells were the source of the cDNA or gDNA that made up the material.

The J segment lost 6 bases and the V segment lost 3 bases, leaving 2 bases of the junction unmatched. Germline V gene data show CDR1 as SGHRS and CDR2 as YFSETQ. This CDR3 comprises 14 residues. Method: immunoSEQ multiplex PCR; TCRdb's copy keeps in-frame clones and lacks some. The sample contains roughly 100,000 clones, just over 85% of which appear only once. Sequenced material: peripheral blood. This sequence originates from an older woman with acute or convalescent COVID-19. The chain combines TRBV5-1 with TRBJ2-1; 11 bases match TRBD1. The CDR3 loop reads CASSYGTGGNEQFF. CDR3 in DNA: TGCGCCAGCAGCTACGGGACAGGGGGCAATGAGCAGTTCTTC.